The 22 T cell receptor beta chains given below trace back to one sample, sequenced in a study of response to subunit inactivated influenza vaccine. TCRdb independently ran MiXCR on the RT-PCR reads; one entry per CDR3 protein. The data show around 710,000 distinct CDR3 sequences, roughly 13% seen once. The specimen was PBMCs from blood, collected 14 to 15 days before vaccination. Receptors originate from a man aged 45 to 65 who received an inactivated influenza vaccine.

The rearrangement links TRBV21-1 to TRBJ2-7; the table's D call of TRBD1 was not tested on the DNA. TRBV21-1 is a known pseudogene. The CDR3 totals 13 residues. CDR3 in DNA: TGTGCCAGCAGCAACCCCCTAACGCACGAGCAGTACTTC. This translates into CASSNPLTHEQYF.

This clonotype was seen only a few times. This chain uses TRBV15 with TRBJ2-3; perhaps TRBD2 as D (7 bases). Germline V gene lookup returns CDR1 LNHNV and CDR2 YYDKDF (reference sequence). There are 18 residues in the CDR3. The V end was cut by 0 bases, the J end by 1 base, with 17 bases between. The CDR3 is CATSRDRTGRVGTDTQYF. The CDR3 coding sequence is TGTGCCACCAGCAGAGATCGTACAGGGAGGGTAGGCACAGATACGCAGTATTTT.

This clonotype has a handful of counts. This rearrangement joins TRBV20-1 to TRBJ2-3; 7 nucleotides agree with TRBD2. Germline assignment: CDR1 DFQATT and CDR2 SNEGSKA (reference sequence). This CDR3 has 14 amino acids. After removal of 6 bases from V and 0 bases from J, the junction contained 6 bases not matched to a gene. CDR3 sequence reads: CSARRGTSTDTQYF. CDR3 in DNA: TGCAGTGCGAGGCGGGGGACTAGCACAGATACGCAGTATTTT.

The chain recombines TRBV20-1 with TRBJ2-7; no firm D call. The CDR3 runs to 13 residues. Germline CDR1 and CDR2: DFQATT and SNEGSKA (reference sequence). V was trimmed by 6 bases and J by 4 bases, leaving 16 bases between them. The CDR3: CSAVETTRYEQYF. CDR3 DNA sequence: TGCAGTGCCGTGGAGACAACCAGGTACGAGCAGTACTTC.

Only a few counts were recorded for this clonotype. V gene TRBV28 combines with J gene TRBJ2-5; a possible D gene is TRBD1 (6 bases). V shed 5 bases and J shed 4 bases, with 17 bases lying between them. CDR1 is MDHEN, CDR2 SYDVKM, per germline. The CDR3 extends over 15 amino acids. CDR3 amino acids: CASSSSWGRTETQYF. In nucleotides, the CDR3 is TGTGCCAGCAGTAGTAGCTGGGGGCGGACAGAGACCCAGTACTTC. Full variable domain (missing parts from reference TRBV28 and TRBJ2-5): DVKVTQSSRYLVKRTGEKVFLECVQDMDHENMFWYRQDPGLGLRLIYFSYDVKMKEKGDIPEGYSVSREKKERFSLILESASTNQTSMYLCASSSSWGRTETQYFGPGTRLLVL.

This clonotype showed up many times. The CDR3 nucleotides are TGTGCCAGCACCAACATTGTCGGTACCGGGGAGCTGTTTTTT. This gives the protein CASTNIVGTGELFF. V is TRBV12-3 or TRBV12-4 and J is TRBJ2-2, with D uncertain. Trimming took off 7 bases at V and 5 bases at J, with 14 bases between the two ends. This CDR3 contains 14 residues.

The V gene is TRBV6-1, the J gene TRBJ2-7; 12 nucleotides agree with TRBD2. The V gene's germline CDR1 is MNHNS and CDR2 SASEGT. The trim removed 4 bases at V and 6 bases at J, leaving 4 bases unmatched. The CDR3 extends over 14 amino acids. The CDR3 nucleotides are TGTGCCAGCAGTGCCCCGGGACTAGCGGGCGAGCAGTACTTC. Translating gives CASSAPGLAGEQYF.

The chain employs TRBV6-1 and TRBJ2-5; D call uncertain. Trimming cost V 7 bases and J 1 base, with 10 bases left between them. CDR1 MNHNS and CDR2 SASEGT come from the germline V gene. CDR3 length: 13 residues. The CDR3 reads CASTSGSQETQYF. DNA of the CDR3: TGTGCCAGCACGAGTGGCAGCCAAGAGACCCAGTACTTC.

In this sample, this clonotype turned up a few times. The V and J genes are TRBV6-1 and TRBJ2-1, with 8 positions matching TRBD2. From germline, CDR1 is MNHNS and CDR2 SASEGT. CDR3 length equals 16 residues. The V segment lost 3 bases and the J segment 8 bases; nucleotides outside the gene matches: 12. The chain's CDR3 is CASSDYGRALTHEQFF. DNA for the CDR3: TGTGCCAGCAGTGACTACGGGAGGGCCCTTACCCATGAGCAGTTCTTC.

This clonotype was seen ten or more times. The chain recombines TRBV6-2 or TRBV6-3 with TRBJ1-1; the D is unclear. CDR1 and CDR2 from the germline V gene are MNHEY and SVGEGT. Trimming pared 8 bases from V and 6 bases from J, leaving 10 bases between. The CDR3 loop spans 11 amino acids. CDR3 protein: CASGRRAEAFF. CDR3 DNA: TGTGCCAGCGGCCGGCGCGCTGAAGCTTTCTTT.

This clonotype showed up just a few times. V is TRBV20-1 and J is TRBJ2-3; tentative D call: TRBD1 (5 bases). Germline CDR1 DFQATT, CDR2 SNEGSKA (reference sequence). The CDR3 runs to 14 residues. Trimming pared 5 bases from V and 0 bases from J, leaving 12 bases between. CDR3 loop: CSALKPGSTDTQYF. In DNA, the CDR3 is TGCAGTGCTTTAAAACCAGGGAGCACAGATACGCAGTATTTT.

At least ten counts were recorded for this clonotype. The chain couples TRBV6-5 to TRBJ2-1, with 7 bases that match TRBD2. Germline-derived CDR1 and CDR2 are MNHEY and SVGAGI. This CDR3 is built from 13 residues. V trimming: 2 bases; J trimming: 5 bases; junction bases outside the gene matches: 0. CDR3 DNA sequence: TGTGCCAGCAGTTACACTAGCGACAATGAGCAGTTCTTC. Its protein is CASSYTSDNEQFF.

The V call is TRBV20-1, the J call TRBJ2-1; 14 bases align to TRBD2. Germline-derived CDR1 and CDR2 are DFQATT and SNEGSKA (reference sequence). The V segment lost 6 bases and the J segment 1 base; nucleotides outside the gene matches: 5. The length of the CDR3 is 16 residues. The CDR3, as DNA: TGCAGTGCACCCGGGACTAGCGGGGGTTCCTACAATGAGCAGTTCTTC. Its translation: CSAPGTSGGSYNEQFF.

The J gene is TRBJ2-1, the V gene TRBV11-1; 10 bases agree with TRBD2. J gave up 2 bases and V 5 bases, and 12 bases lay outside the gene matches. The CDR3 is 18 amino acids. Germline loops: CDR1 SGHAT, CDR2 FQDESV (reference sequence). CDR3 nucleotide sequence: TGTGCCAGCAGCCCCAATCCCCGGACTAGCGGCACCTACAATGAGCAGTTCTTC. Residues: CASSPNPRTSGTYNEQFF.

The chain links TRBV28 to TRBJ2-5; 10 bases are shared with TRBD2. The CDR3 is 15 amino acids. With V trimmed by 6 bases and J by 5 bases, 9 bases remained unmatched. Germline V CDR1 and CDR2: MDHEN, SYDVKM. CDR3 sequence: CASRIIAGGGETQYF. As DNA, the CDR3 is TGTGCCAGCAGAATAATAGCGGGAGGTGGGGAGACCCAGTACTTC.

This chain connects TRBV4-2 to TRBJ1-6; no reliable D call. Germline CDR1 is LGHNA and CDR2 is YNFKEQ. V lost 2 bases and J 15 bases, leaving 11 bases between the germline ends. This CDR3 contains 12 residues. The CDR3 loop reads CASSQRPMDLHF. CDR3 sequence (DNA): TGTGCCAGCAGCCAAAGGCCAATGGACCTCCACTTT.

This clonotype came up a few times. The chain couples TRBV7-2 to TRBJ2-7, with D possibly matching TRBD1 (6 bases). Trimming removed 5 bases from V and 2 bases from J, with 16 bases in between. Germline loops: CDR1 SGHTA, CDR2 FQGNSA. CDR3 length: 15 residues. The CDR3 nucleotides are TGTGCCAGCAGCATATCAGGGGACCCGGCCTACGAGCAGTACTTC. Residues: CASSISGDPAYEQYF.

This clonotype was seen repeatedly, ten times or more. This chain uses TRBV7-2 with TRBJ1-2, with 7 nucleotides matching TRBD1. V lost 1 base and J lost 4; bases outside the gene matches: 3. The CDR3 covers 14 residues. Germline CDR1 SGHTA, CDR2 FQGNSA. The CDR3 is CASSLDRGLYGYTF. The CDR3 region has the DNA TGTGCCAGCAGCTTAGACAGGGGCCTCTATGGCTACACCTTC.

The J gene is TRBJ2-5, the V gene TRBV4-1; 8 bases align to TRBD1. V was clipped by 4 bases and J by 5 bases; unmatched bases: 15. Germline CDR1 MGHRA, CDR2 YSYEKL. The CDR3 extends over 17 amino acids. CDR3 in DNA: TGCGCCAGCAGCCGCCTGGGGACAGGCCCCCCCAGGGAGACCCAGTACTTC. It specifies CASSRLGTGPPRETQYF.

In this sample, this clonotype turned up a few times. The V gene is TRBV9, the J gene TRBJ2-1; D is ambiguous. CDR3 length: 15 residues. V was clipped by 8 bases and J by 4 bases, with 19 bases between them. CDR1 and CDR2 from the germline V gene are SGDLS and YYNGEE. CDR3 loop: CASSVAGGLYNEQFF. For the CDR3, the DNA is TGTGCCAGTTCGGTTGCTGGCGGATTGTACAATGAGCAGTTCTTC.

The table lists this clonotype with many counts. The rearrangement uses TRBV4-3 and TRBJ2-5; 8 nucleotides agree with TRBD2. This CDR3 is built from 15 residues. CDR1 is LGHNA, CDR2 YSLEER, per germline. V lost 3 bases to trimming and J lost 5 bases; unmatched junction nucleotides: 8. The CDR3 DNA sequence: TGCGCCAGCAGCCAGACCGGGGGGGCAACGGAGACCCAGTACTTC. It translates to CASSQTGGATETQYF.

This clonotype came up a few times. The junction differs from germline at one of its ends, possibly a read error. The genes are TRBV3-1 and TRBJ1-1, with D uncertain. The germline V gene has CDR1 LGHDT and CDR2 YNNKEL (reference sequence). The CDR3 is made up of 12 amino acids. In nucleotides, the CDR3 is TGTGCCAGCAGCCAAGCTTTAACTGAGGCTTTCTTT. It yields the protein CASSQALTEAFF.